The sample holds a few counts of the clone carrying this T cell receptor (beta chain). This CDR3 comprises 15 residues. The ends were cut back, 4 bases at V and 0 bases at J, with 11 bases in the middle. Germline V CDR1 and CDR2: SGHRS, YFSETQ. Sample-barcoded 5' priming and a J-beta primer mix drove a second PCR of roughly 6 to 12 cycles. Each CDR3 protein gets one entry after TCRdb re-called the 5' RACE reads with MiXCR. The table shows approximately 780,000 distinct CDR3 sequences, with about 26% occurring only once. The sample belongs to a study of blood T cells in healthy people across ages. Every participating donor contributed approximately 10 milliliters of peripheral blood through a draw. This sample also appeared in a second study, on T cells of mothers and their children.

This clonotype originated in a boy between 5 and 17 years old in good health. J is TRBJ2-4 and V is TRBV5-1, with no clear D. Sequenced input: blood. CDR3 coding DNA: TGCGCCAGCAGCCTGGATAGCATAGCCAAAAACATTCAGTACTTC. It codes for CASSLDSIAKNIQYF.